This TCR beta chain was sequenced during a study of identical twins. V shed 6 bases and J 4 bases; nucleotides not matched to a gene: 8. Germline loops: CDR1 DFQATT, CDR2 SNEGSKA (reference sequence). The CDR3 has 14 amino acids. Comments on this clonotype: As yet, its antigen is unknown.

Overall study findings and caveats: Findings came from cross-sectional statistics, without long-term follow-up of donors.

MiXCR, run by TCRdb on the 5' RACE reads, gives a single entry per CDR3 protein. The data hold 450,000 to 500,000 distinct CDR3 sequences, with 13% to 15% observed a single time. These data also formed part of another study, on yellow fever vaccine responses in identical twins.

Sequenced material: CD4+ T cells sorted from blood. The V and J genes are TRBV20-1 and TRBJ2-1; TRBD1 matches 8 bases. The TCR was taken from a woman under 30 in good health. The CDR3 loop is CSADPGTGYNEQFF. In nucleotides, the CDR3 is TGCAGTGCGGACCCCGGGACAGGTTACAATGAGCAGTTCTTC.